This T cell receptor beta chain was recovered during a study of prognosis after radiotherapy for stage I lung cancer. General observations from the study: Differential TRBV and TRBJ gene usage was reported between patients with metastases and patients without them.

Imaging by CT and PET/CT found every patient node-negative, and no patient had prior chemotherapy, radiotherapy or other malignancies. Two-round multiplex PCR amplified TCR beta CDR3 from genomic DNA. Specific primers for each TRBV and TRBJ gene were what first-round PCR used. TCRdb reanalysed the multiplex PCR reads using MiXCR and keeps one entry per CDR3 protein. The repertoire holds approximately 51,000 distinct CDR3 sequences, 30% to 35% seen once, with roughly 8.3% in the top ten. The CDR3 sequence is 14 residues long. Germline CDR1 reads LNHDA; CDR2 reads SQIVND (reference sequence). Trimming shortened V by 3 bases and J by 2 bases, and 10 bases separated the two germline ends. This clonotype was seen at least ten times. Antigen specificity is unknown.

Sample: PBMCs, taken before or after stereotactic body radiation therapy (not recorded which). The genes are TRBV19 and TRBJ1-1, with a possible D match to TRBD1 (5 bases). The clonotype was recovered from a donor aged 50 or older with non-small cell lung cancer. The CDR3: CASSIQGINTEAFF. CDR3 in DNA: TGTGCCAGTAGTATTCAGGGTATAAACACTGAAGCTTTCTTT.